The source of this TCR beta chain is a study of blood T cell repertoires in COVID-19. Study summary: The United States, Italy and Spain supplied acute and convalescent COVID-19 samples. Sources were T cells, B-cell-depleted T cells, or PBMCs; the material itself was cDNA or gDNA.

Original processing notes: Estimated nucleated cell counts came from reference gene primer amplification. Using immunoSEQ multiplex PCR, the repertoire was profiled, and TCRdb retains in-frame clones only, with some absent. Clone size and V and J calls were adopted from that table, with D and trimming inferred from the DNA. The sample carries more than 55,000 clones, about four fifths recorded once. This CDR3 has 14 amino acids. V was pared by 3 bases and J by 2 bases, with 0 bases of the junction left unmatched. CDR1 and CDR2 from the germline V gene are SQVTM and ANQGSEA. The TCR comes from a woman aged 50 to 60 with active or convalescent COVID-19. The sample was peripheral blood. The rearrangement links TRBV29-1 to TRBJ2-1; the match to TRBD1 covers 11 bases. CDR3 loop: CSVEGQGAYNEQFF. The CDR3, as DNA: TGCAGCGTTGAGGGACAGGGGGCCTACAATGAGCAGTTCTTC.